The 28 T cell receptor beta chains below all came from one sample that was sequenced in a study of sequential checkpoint blockade in melanoma. Treatment here: randomized to nivolumab then ipilimumab (arm A) or the reverse (arm B). Profiled with immunoSEQ multiplex PCR; TCRdb holds only in-frame clones, not every one. In the table there are 30,000 or so clones, approximately 86% of which are singletons. The input for sequencing was CD8+ T cells sorted from blood (inferred from file names), taken from a patient given nivolumab and ipilimumab in sequence. These receptors came from a human donor with melanoma.

The V and J genes are TRBV5-8 and TRBJ1-1; D gene unclear. CDR1 SGHTS and CDR2 YDEGEE come from the germline V gene. Trimming took 1 base from V and 0 from J, leaving 4 bases between them. The CDR3 contains 13 residues. This CDR3 reads CASSLRVNTEAFF. In DNA form, the CDR3 reads TGTGCCAGCAGCTTGCGCGTGAACACTGAAGCTTTCTTT.

This chain connects TRBV28 to TRBJ1-4; TRBD1 agrees at 7 bases. The junction had 13 bases not matched to a gene; V was cut back by 5 bases and J by 7 bases. The length of the CDR3 is 16 residues. The germline V gene has CDR1 MDHEN and CDR2 SYDVKM. CDR3 protein: CASSGTDRLYSEKLFF. The CDR3 coding sequence is TGTGCCAGCAGTGGGACAGACAGGCTATACAGTGAAAAACTGTTTTTT.

This clone was recorded a few times. The rearrangement joins TRBV6-5 to TRBJ2-5, with D perhaps matching TRBD1 (5 bases). V was pared by 0 bases and J by 5 bases, with 10 bases between. The germline CDR1 and CDR2 sequences are MNHEY and SVGAGI. CDR3 length: 14 residues. For the CDR3, the DNA is TGTGCCAGCAGTTACTCAGGGGCAGGGGAGACCCAGTACTTC. It is translated as CASSYSGAGETQYF.

The rearrangement links TRBV6-5 to TRBJ1-4; 7 bases map to TRBD1. Germline V lookup: CDR1 MNHEY, CDR2 SVGAGI. Unmatched junction bases numbered 8, after V lost 0 bases and J lost 7 bases. The CDR3 is made up of 16 amino acids. CDR3 sequence: CASSYSMTGSGEKLFF. The DNA of the CDR3 is TGTGCCAGCAGTTACTCCATGACAGGGTCGGGTGAAAAACTGTTTTTT.

The genes are TRBV30 and TRBJ2-1, with D possibly TRBD1 on 5 matching bases. Germline V CDR1 and CDR2: GTSNPN, SVGIG (reference sequence). V shed 3 bases and J shed 3 bases, with 12 bases lying between them. The CDR3 length is 14 residues. The CDR3 loop reads CAWSLTALYNEQFF. CDR3 nucleotide sequence: TGTGCCTGGAGCTTGACAGCTCTCTACAATGAGCAGTTCTTC. Supplemented by reference TRBV30 and TRBJ2-1, the full variable domain reads SQTIHQWPATLVQPVGSPLSLECTVEGTSNPNLYWYRQAAGRGLQLLFYSVGIGQISSEVPQNLSASRPQDRQFILSSKKLLLSDSGFYLCAWSLTALYNEQFFGPGTRLTVL.

This clone came up a few times. The gene calls are TRBV4-3 and TRBJ2-7, with D possibly TRBD2 on 6 matching bases. The germline V gene has CDR1 LGHNA and CDR2 YSLEER. V lost 4 bases and J lost 0, with 16 bases in between. The CDR3 covers 16 residues. The CDR3 nucleotides read TGCGCCAGCAGCCCCCATCCTAGCGCGAACTCCTACGAGCAGTACTTC. Its translation: CASSPHPSANSYEQYF.

The DNA of the CDR3 is TGCAGCGTGGCGACAGGCTCCTACGAGCAGTACTTC. Translating it yields CSVATGSYEQYF. The chain employs TRBV29-1 and TRBJ2-7; a weak D match, TRBD1 (6 bases). CDR1 is SQVTM and CDR2 is ANQGSEA in the germline V gene. This CDR3 contains 12 residues. Trimming pared 6 bases from V and 0 bases from J, leaving 9 bases between.

This clone was detected only a few times. The chain employs TRBV30 and TRBJ1-5; D not certain. V was clipped by 1 base and J by 5 bases, with 9 bases between them. Germline lookup yields CDR1 GTSNPN and CDR2 SVGIG (reference sequence). The CDR3 has 13 residues. The CDR3 nucleotides read TGTGCCTGGAGTGACGACACTTATCAGCCCCAGCATTTT. Protein sequence: CAWSDDTYQPQHF.

This clone showed up just once. The chain employs TRBV5-4 and TRBJ2-7, with D perhaps TRBD2 (6 bases). This CDR3 is 12 amino acids long. The V and J ends lost 3 bases and 4 bases respectively, with 8 bases between them. CDR1 and CDR2 (germline): SGHNT, YYREEE (reference sequence). The CDR3: CASSSSGYEQYF. The CDR3 coding sequence is TGTGCCAGCAGCTCAAGCGGGTACGAGCAGTACTTC.

This clone was counted a few times. The chain recombines TRBV6-1 with TRBJ2-5; TRBD2 agrees at 11 bases. The DNA end is more similar to TRBJ2-7, so the J call may be wrong. Germline CDR1 reads MNHNS; CDR2 reads SASEGT. The CDR3 has 15 residues. The DNA of the CDR3 is TGTGCCAGCAGTGAAAGAACTAGCGGGAGTTACGAGCAGTACTTC. As protein: CASSERTSGSYEQYF.

This chain links TRBV5-6 with TRBJ2-1, with TRBD1 identical over 9 bases. CDR1 SGHDT and CDR2 YYEEEE come from the germline V gene. The V and J ends lost 6 bases and 6 bases, in that order; junction bases with no gene match: 13. This CDR3 is built from 16 residues. Written as DNA, the CDR3 is TGTGCCAGCAACGAAGAAACAGGGGGCGCTTCCAATGAGCAGTTCTTC. Protein: CASNEETGGASNEQFF.

CDR3 in amino acids: CASSLSHSTYEQYF. In DNA form, the CDR3 reads TGTGCCAGCAGTTTATCGCACAGTACCTACGAGCAGTACTTC. The chain carries TRBV27 and TRBJ2-7; the D is unclear. V lost 0 bases and J 2 bases, leaving 8 bases between the germline ends. The germline V gene encodes CDR1 MNHEY and CDR2 SMNVEV (reference sequence). The CDR3 contains 14 residues.

V usage is TRBV6-5 and J usage is TRBJ2-1, with D tentatively TRBD1 (6 bases). Germline V gene lookup returns CDR1 MNHEY and CDR2 SVGAGI. The ends were cut back, 0 bases at V and 6 bases at J, with 15 bases in the middle. The CDR3 is 16 amino acids. In DNA form, the CDR3 reads TGTGCCAGCAGTTACTCGAGCGGACAGCGGATCAATGAGCAGTTCTTC. Residues: CASSYSSGQRINEQFF.

Of note for this clone: This specimen includes other DNA sequences encoding the same CDR3. This rearrangement joins TRBV5-1 to TRBJ1-5; D may be TRBD1 (5 bases). The germline gives CDR1 SGHRS, CDR2 YFSETQ. This CDR3 contains 14 residues. V was trimmed by 0 bases and J by 2 bases, leaving 6 bases between them. CDR3 nucleotides: TGCGCCAGCAGCTTGGAAGGGGGCAATCAGCCCCAGCATTTT. Protein: CASSLEGGNQPQHF.

The chain employs TRBV9 and TRBJ1-2, with 7 nucleotides matching TRBD1. V dropped 3 bases and J dropped 0; count of bases not matched to a gene: 14. CDR1 is SGDLS, CDR2 YYNGEE, per germline. The CDR3 contains 18 residues. The CDR3 protein is CASSGWDRRGLANYGYTF. DNA of the CDR3: TGTGCCAGCAGCGGATGGGACAGAAGAGGGCTAGCTAACTATGGCTACACCTTC.

This clone was observed a single time. The J gene is TRBJ2-2, the V gene TRBV2; 9 nucleotides line up with TRBD1. The CDR3 extends over 17 amino acids. The junction had 18 bases not matched to a gene; V was cut back by 11 bases and J by 5 bases. In germline, CDR1 is SNHLY, CDR2 FYNNEI. The CDR3 DNA reads as TGTGCCTATATCCCCGGGACAGGGTTTTTGGGAACCGGGGAGCTGTTTTTT. Translated: CAYIPGTGFLGTGELFF.

The chain is built from TRBV27 and TRBJ1-5; D may be TRBD1 (5 bases). CDR3 length: 17 amino acids. Germline V gives CDR1 MNHEY, CDR2 SMNVEV (reference sequence). V lost 1 base and J 4 bases, leaving 17 bases between the germline ends. For the CDR3, the DNA is TGTGCCAGCAGTTTATTCTTGGGGGGAAGTGAGAATCAGCCCCAGCATTTT. Translation: CASSLFLGGSENQPQHF.

The V and J genes are TRBV6-4 and TRBJ1-2; D unclear. Trimming stripped 2 bases from V and 5 bases from J, with 6 bases between. The length of the CDR3 is 12 residues. Germline V gene sequence: CDR1 MRHNA, CDR2 SNTAGT. CDR3 region: CASSDGEYGYTF. Here the CDR3 DNA reads TGTGCCAGCAGTGACGGGGAGTATGGCTACACCTTC.

V and J are TRBV30 and TRBJ1-1; D is uncertain. Trimming removed 2 bases at V and 4 bases at J, with 5 bases between. Germline loops: CDR1 GTSNPN, CDR2 SVGIG (reference sequence). This CDR3 contains 11 residues. The CDR3 loop reads CAWSLATEAFF. DNA for the CDR3: TGTGCCTGGAGTTTGGCCACTGAAGCTTTCTTT.

The rearrangement uses TRBV9 and TRBJ1-1, with TRBD1 matching over 7 bases. Per the germline V gene, CDR1 is SGDLS and CDR2 is YYNGEE. Losses at the gene ends were 3 bases for V and 1 base for J; bases not matched to a gene: 6. CDR3 length: 15 residues. CDR3 region: CASSETGKTNTEAFF. The CDR3 DNA sequence: TGTGCCAGCAGCGAGACAGGGAAGACGAACACTGAAGCTTTCTTT.

The chain joins TRBV13 to TRBJ2-7, with TRBD2 identical over 8 bases. The length of the CDR3 is 16 residues. From germline, CDR1 is PRHDT and CDR2 FYEKMQ (reference sequence). The ends lost 0 bases at V and 3 bases at J; junction bases unmatched: 7. CDR3 nucleotide sequence: TGTGCCAGCAGCTTAGGACTAGCGGAGAGGGACTACGAGCAGTACTTC. This gives the protein CASSLGLAERDYEQYF. The full variable domain, its missing parts supplied by reference TRBV13 and TRBJ2-7, is AAGVIQSPRHLIKEKRETATLKCYPIPRHDTVYWYQQGPGQDPQFLISFYEKMQSDKGSIPDRFSAQQFSDYHSELNMSSLELGDSALYFCASSLGLAERDYEQYFGPGTRLTVT.

The V call is TRBV9, the J call TRBJ2-2; the match to TRBD2 covers 7 bases. The V segment lost 5 bases and the J segment 7 bases; nucleotides outside the gene matches: 11. CDR1 is SGDLS and CDR2 is YYNGEE in the germline V gene. The CDR3 runs to 15 residues. CDR3 residues: CASRPSGVRGGELFF. The CDR3, as DNA: TGTGCCAGCAGACCCAGCGGGGTCCGAGGCGGGGAGCTGTTTTTT. Filled out from reference TRBV9 and TRBJ2-2, the complete variable domain reads DSGVTQTPKHLITATGQRVTLRCSPRSGDLSVYWYQQSLDQGLQFLIQYYNGEERAKGNILERFSAQQFPDLHSELNLSSLELGDSALYFCASRPSGVRGGELFFGEGSRLTVL.

The rearrangement joins TRBV29-1 to TRBJ1-1; no reliable D call. V shed 6 bases and J shed 1 base, with 9 bases lying between them. Germline V CDR1 and CDR2: SQVTM, ANQGSEA. The CDR3 runs 12 residues. The CDR3 spells CSVRLWNTEAFF. CDR3 DNA sequence: TGCAGCGTCCGTCTTTGGAACACTGAAGCTTTCTTT. Together with reference TRBV29-1 and TRBJ1-1, the CDR3 gives the full variable domain: SAVISQKPSRDICQRGTSLTIQCQVDSQVTMMFWYRQQPGQSLTLIATANQGSEATYESGFVIDKFPISRPNLTFSTLTVSNMSPEDSSIYLCSVRLWNTEAFFGQGTRLTVV.

The J gene is TRBJ2-2, the V gene TRBV27; a possible D gene is TRBD1 (6 bases). The CDR3 is 19 residues long. The V gene lost 5 bases and the J gene lost 7 bases, with 29 bases spanning the gap. Germline CDR1 reads MNHEY; CDR2 reads SMNVEV (reference sequence). CDR3 residues: CASSLLLRDPINRDGELFF. CDR3 coding DNA: TGTGCCAGCAGTCTCCTCCTCCGTGACCCGATCAACAGGGACGGGGAGCTGTTTTTT.

The chain has TRBV5-1 and TRBJ1-2; possibly TRBD1 for D (5 bases). Deletions cut 4 bases from V and 5 bases from J, with 9 bases between. The CDR3 runs to 12 residues. Germline CDR1 is SGHRS and CDR2 is YFSETQ. The CDR3 DNA follows: TGCGCCAGCAGCCCCGGGGGGTATGGCTACACCTTC. Translated, it gives CASSPGGYGYTF.

The rearrangement joins TRBV2 to TRBJ1-4, with 8 bases that match TRBD1. Trimming cost V 7 bases and J 4 bases; bases outside gene matches: 11. Germline V gene sequence: CDR1 SNHLY, CDR2 FYNNEI. This CDR3 region has 16 residues. This chain's CDR3 is CASNPGPGQVNEKLFF. CDR3 nucleotide sequence: TGTGCCAGCAATCCGGGGCCGGGACAGGTTAATGAAAAACTGTTTTTT.

The chain uses TRBV15 and TRBJ1-5; D perhaps matches TRBD1 (6 bases). CDR3 size: 19 residues. The V gene's germline CDR1 is LNHNV and CDR2 YYDKDF (reference sequence). The V gene lost 2 bases and the J gene lost 0 bases, with 20 bases spanning the gap. The DNA for the CDR3 is TGTGCCACCAGCAGATCCCGGACAGCCGTCCCCTATAGCAATCAGCCCCAGCATTTT. Residues: CATSRSRTAVPYSNQPQHF.

CDR3 in amino acids: CASSQDGRAGELFF. The CDR3 DNA reads TGCGCCAGCAGCCAAGATGGTCGGGCCGGGGAGCTGTTTTTT. The chain is built from TRBV4-1 and TRBJ2-2; no firm D call. Germline V gives CDR1 MGHRA, CDR2 YSYEKL. CDR3 length: 14 residues. The V end lost 0 bases, the J end lost 6 bases, and 8 bases lay between the germline ends.